Listed here are 8 T cell receptor beta chains from one sample, sequenced in a study of CD8 T cells in Susac syndrome. Random hexamers were used to reverse transcribe the RNA input (about 0.5 to 1 ug). TCRdb fed the immunoSEQ multiplex PCR reads into MiXCR, producing one record per CDR3 protein. The sample records about 200,000 distinct CDR3 sequences, roughly 90% being singletons. Sequencing used CD4+ T cells from PBMCs. These receptors came from a human donor with Susac syndrome.

The gene calls are TRBV27 and TRBJ1-1; D ambiguous. Germline V gene sequence: CDR1 MNHEY, CDR2 SMNVEV (reference sequence). The V end lost 5 bases, the J end lost 2 bases, and 12 bases lay between the germline ends. The CDR3 loop spans 14 amino acids. The CDR3 region is CASSPIQRNTEAFF. CDR3 DNA sequence: TGTGCCAGCAGTCCGATTCAGAGAAACACTGAAGCTTTCTTT.

The chain is built from TRBV19 and TRBJ2-1, with 9 bases fitting TRBD2. The ends lost 6 bases at V and 2 bases at J; junction bases unmatched: 8. Germline CDR1 is LNHDA and CDR2 is SQIVND (reference sequence). The CDR3 totals 16 residues. CDR3 in amino acids: CASRTSGTHTYNEQFF. CDR3 nucleotide sequence: TGTGCCAGTAGGACTAGCGGCACCCACACCTACAATGAGCAGTTCTTC.

This chain connects TRBV20-1 to TRBJ2-7; 11 nucleotides align to TRBD1. The CDR3 has 14 residues. Per germline, CDR1 DFQATT and CDR2 SNEGSKA (reference sequence). With V trimmed by 5 bases and J by 2 bases, 5 bases remained unmatched. The CDR3 reads CSAPRGQGAYEQYF. The CDR3, as DNA: TGCAGTGCTCCCCGGGGACAGGGGGCCTACGAGCAGTACTTC.

The J gene is TRBJ1-5, the V gene TRBV12-5; 7 bases line up with TRBD1. With V trimmed by 8 bases and J by 3 bases, 13 bases remained unmatched. Germline V gene lookup returns CDR1 LGHNT and CDR2 FRNRAP. This CDR3 spans 16 amino acids. The chain's CDR3 is CASIVPGQPFNQPQHF. The CDR3 DNA is TGTGCTAGTATTGTACCGGGACAGCCCTTCAATCAGCCCCAGCATTTT.

V is TRBV10-3 and J is TRBJ1-6; D is undetermined. Germline assignment: CDR1 ENHRY and CDR2 SYGVKD. The CDR3 is made up of 16 amino acids. V lost 0 bases and J lost 5, with 11 bases in between. CDR3 DNA sequence: TGTGCCATCAGTGAGTCGAAGGGATCCAATAATTCACCCCTCCACTTT. It specifies CAISESKGSNNSPLHF.

Here the CDR3 reads CASSRGPTSYTF. In nucleotides, the CDR3 is TGTGCCAGCAGCCGGGGACCTACAAGCTACACCTTC. This sequence joins TRBV13 and TRBJ1-2, with D possibly matching TRBD1 (5 bases). Trimming took 5 bases from V and 9 from J, leaving 13 bases between them. The CDR3 has 12 amino acids. Germline lookup yields CDR1 PRHDT and CDR2 FYEKMQ (reference sequence).

This clonotype has more than one count but fewer than ten. The chain employs TRBV19 and TRBJ2-7, with TRBD2 matching over 13 bases. CDR3 length: 15 residues. After removal of 6 bases from V and 2 bases from J, the junction contained 4 bases not matched to a gene. Per the germline V gene, CDR1 is LNHDA and CDR2 is SQIVND (reference sequence). The CDR3 DNA reads as TGTGCCAGTAGCCGGACTAGCGGGGGAGCCTACGAGCAGTACTTC. Its translation is CASSRTSGGAYEQYF.

CDR3 bases: TGCGCCAGCAGCCCGGGACTAGCCGGGGAGCTGTTTTTT. It codes for CASSPGLAGELFF. The J gene is TRBJ2-2, the V gene TRBV5-1, with 8 nucleotides matching TRBD2. This CDR3 is built from 13 residues. V trimming: 4 bases; J trimming: 6 bases; junction bases outside the gene matches: 2. The germline V gene has CDR1 SGHRS and CDR2 YFSETQ.